This T cell receptor (beta chain) stems from a study of blood T cells in healthy people across ages. Broader study findings: A strong correlation was found between TCR beta diversity and the percentage of naive T cells.

This clonotype was detected a few times. Its antigen is unknown. Germline V gene data show CDR1 as SGHRS and CDR2 as YFSETQ. The CDR3 spans 15 residues. V dropped 4 bases and J dropped 2; count of bases not matched to a gene: 4. Primers used in a second PCR of about 6 to 11 cycles were a sample-barcoded 5' primer and a J-beta primer mix. With 12 random nucleotides, a template-switch adaptor tagged each individual cDNA molecule. TCRdb redid the calling of the 5' RACE reads with MiXCR, one entry per CDR3 protein. The sample has around 1,500,000 distinct CDR3 sequences, approximately 42% seen once; the top ten hold around 8%.

The sequenced sample consisted of blood. The clonotype originates from a young woman in good health. This chain joins TRBV5-1 and TRBJ2-7; TRBD2 aligns across 12 bases. CDR3 sequence reads: CASSGGLAGAYEQYF. In nucleotides, the CDR3 is TGCGCCAGCAGCGGGGGACTAGCGGGTGCCTACGAGCAGTACTTC.